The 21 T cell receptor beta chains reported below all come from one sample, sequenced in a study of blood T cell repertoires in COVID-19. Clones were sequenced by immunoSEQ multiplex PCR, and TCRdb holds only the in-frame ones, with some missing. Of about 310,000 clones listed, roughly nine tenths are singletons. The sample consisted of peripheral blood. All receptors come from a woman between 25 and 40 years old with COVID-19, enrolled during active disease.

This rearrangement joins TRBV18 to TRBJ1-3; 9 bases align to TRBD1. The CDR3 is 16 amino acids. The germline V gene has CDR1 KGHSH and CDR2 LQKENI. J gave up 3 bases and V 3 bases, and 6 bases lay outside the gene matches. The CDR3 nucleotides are TGTGCCAGCTCACCCCAGGACAGGGGATTTGGAAACACCATATATTTT. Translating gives CASSPQDRGFGNTIYF. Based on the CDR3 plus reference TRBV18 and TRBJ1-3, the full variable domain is NAGVMQNPRHLVRRRGQEARLRCSPMKGHSHVYWYRQLPEEGLKFMVYLQKENIIDESGMPKERFSAEFPKEGPSILRIQQVVRGDSAAYFCASSPQDRGFGNTIYFGEGSWLTVV.

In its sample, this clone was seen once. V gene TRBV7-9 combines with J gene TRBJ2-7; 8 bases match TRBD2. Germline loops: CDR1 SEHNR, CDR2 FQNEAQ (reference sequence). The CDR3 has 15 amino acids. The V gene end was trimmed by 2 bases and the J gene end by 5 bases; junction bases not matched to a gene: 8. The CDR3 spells CASSLPSGGPHEQYF. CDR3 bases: TGTGCCAGCAGCTTACCTTCGGGAGGGCCCCACGAGCAGTACTTC.

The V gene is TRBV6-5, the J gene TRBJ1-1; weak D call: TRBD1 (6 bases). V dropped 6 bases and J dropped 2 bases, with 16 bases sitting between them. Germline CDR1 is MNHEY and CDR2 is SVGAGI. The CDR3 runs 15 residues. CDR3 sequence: CASRPGTLSNTEAFF. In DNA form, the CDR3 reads TGTGCCAGCAGACCCGGGACACTTAGCAACACTGAAGCTTTCTTT.

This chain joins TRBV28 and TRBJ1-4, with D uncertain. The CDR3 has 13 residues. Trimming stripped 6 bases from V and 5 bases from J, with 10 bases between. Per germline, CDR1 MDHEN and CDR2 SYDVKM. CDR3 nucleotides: TGTGCCAGCAGGACTGGAGGAAATGAAAAACTGTTTTTT. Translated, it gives CASRTGGNEKLFF. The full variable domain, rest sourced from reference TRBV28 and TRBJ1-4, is DVKVTQSSRYLVKRTGEKVFLECVQDMDHENMFWYRQDPGLGLRLIYFSYDVKMKEKGDIPEGYSVSREKKERFSLILESASTNQTSMYLCASRTGGNEKLFFGSGTQLSVL.

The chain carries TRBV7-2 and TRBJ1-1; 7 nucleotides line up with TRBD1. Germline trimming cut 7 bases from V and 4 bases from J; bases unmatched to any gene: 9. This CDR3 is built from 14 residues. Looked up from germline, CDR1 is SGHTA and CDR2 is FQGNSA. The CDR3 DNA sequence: TGTGCCAGCACCCAAAGACAGGGATCCACTGAAGCTTTCTTT. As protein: CASTQRQGSTEAFF.

DNA for the CDR3: TGTGCCAGCTCACCCGTCGGGACAGCGGCTGGCCACGAGCAGTACTTC. Translating it yields CASSPVGTAAGHEQYF. The J gene is TRBJ2-7, the V gene TRBV18, with 7 bases aligning to TRBD1. Germline V gene sequence: CDR1 KGHSH, CDR2 LQKENI. CDR3 length equals 16 residues. J lost 5 bases, V lost 3 bases, and 13 bases had no gene match.

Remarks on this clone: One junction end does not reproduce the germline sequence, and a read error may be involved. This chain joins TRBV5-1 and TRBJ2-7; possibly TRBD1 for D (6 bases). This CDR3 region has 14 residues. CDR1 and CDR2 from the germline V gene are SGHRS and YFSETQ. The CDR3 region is CASRLGAGYHEQYF. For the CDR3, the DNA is TGCGCCAGCAGGTTGGGGGCAGGGTACCACGAGCAGTACTTC.

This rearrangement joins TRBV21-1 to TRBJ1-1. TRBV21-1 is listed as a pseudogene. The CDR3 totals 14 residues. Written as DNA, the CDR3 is TGTGCCAGCACCCCCGGGGAGGGCATCACTGAAGCTTTCTTT. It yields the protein CASTPGEGITEAFF.

CDR3: CASSWDRGGWDTEAFF. The CDR3 DNA is TGTGCCAGCAGCTGGGACAGGGGTGGCTGGGACACTGAAGCTTTCTTT. The chain recombines TRBV7-9 with TRBJ1-1, with 10 bases that match TRBD1. In germline, CDR1 is SEHNR, CDR2 FQNEAQ (reference sequence). The CDR3 consists of 16 residues. V gave up 4 bases and J gave up 3 bases; unmatched junction bases: 8.

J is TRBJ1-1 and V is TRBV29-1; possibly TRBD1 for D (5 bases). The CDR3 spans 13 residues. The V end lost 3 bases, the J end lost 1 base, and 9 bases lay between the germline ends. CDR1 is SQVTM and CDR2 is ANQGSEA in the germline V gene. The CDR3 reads CSVEGLENTEAFF. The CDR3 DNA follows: TGCAGCGTTGAGGGACTGGAGAACACTGAAGCTTTCTTT.

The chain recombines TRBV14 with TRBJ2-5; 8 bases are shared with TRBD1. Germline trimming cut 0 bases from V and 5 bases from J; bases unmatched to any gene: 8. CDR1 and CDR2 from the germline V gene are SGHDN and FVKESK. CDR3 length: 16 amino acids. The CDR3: CASSQDRGTGWETQYF. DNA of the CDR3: TGTGCCAGCAGCCAAGACCGGGGGACAGGATGGGAGACCCAGTACTTC.

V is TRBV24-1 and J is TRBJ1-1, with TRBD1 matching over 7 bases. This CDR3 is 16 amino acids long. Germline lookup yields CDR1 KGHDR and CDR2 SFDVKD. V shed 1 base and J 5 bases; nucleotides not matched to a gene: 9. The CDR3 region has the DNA TGTGCCACCAGTGATTTATTTTGGCAGGGGGAAACTGAAGCTTTCTTT. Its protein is CATSDLFWQGETEAFF.

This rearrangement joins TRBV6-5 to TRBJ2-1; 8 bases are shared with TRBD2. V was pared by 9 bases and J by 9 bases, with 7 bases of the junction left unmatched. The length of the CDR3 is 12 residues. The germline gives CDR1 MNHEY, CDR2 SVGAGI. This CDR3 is CASTSGNSEQFF. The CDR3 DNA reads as TGTGCCAGTACTAGCGGCAACAGTGAGCAGTTCTTC.

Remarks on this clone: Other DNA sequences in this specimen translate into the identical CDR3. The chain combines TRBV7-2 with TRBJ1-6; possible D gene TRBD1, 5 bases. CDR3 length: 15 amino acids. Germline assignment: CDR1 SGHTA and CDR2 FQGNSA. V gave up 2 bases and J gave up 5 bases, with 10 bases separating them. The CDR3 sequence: CASSLRQGNNSPLHF. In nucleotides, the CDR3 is TGTGCCAGCAGCTTAAGGCAGGGAAATAATTCACCCCTCCACTTT.

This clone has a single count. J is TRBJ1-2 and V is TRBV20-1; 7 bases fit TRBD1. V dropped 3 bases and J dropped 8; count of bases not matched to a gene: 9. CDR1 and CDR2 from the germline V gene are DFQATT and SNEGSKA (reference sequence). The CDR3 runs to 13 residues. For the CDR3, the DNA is TGCAGTGCTAGTTTAGGAGGGGGCGGCGGCTACACCTTC. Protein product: CSASLGGGGGYTF.

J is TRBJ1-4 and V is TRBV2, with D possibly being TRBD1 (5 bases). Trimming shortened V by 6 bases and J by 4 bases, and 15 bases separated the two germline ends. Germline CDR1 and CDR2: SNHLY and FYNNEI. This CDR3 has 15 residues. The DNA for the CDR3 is TGTGCCAGCAGACCCTTGACAGCTTTTAATGAAAAACTGTTTTTT. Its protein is CASRPLTAFNEKLFF.

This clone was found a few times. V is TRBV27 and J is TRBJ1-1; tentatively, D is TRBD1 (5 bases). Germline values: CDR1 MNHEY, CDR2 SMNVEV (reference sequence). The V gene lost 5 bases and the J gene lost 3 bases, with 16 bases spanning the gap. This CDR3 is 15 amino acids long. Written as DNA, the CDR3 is TGTGCCAGCAGTCGGTCAGGGACTCTGTACACTGAAGCTTTCTTT. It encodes CASSRSGTLYTEAFF.

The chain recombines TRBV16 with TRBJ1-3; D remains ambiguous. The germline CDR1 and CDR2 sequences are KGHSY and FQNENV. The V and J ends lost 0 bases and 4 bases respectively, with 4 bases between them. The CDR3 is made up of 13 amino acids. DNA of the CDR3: TGTGCCAGCAGCCAATCATCGGGAAACACCATATATTTT. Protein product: CASSQSSGNTIYF.

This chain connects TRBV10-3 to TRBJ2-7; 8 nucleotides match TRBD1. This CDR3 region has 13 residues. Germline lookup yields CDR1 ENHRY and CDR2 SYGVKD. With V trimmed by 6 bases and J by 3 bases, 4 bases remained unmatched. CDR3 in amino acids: CAISGQGNYEQYF. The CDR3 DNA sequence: TGTGCCATCAGCGGACAGGGTAACTACGAGCAGTACTTC.

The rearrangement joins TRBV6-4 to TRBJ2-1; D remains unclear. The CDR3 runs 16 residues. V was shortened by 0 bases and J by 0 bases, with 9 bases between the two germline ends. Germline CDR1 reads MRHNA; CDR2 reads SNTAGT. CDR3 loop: CASSDSGISSYNEQFF. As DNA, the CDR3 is TGTGCCAGCAGTGACTCGGGCATTAGCTCCTACAATGAGCAGTTCTTC.

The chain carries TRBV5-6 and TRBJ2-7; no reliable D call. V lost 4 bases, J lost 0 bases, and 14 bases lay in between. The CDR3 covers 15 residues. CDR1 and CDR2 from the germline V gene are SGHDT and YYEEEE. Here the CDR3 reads CASSPGKMSSYEQYF. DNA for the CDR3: TGTGCCAGCAGCCCAGGCAAAATGAGCTCCTACGAGCAGTACTTC.